Below, 23 T cell receptor beta chains from the same sample are listed, as sequenced in a study of breast tumors, draining lymph nodes, adjacent tissues. TCRdb processed the multiplex PCR reads anew with MiXCR; each CDR3 protein has one entry. The sample records 150,000 to 200,000 distinct CDR3 sequences, around 33% being singletons. Samples came from axillary lymph nodes draining the breast cancer. Sequenced sample: axillary lymph node tissue. These receptors were obtained from a female donor with breast cancer. Some clones in this sample may be carry-over from other donors' samples.

The table lists this clonotype with many counts. The chain recombines TRBV6-6 with TRBJ1-4; D may be TRBD1 (5 bases). CDR1 is MNHNY, CDR2 SVGAGI, per germline (reference sequence). Trimming stripped 7 bases from V and 0 bases from J, with 18 bases between. The CDR3 is 17 amino acids. This chain's CDR3 is CASNTHHRSATNEKLFF. As DNA, the CDR3 is TGTGCCAGCAACACCCACCACAGGAGCGCAACTAATGAAAAACTGTTTTTT.

As for this clonotype: This is likely a read error, given that the CDR3 carries no conserved phenylalanine or tryptophan at its end. No DNA is shown, since the ends of the CDR3 on it are uncertain; the CDR3 is the one TCRdb lists. The rearrangement links TRBV20-1 to TRBJ2-7; the DNA was not used to check the table's D call, TRBD1. The CDR3 contains 13 residues when both ends are counted. Germline V gives CDR1 DFQATT, CDR2 SNEGSKA (reference sequence). The CDR3 spells CSGEVDTLSERYL.

This clonotype was seen at least ten times. This sequence joins TRBV4-3 and TRBJ2-1, with TRBD2 identical over 10 bases. Germline CDR1 LGHNA, CDR2 YSLEER. The V and J ends lost 0 bases and 2 bases, in that order; junction bases with no gene match: 7. This CDR3 is built from 18 residues. The CDR3 spells CASSQELAGAPPYNEQFF. Written as DNA, the CDR3 is TGCGCCAGCAGCCAAGAGCTAGCGGGAGCTCCCCCCTACAATGAGCAGTTCTTC.

In the case of this clonotype: Just one base apart from a much larger clone, this may be a read error. Because it lacks the conserved phenylalanine or tryptophan at the end, this CDR3 is likely a read error. This chain uses TRBV29-1 with TRBJ1-1; no reliable D call. The V gene's germline CDR1 is SQVTM and CDR2 ANQGSEA. V dropped 4 bases and J dropped 4 bases, with 10 bases sitting between them. The CDR3 length is 12 residues. The DNA of the CDR3 is TGCAGCGTTGGCGGTTTCGGCACTGAAGCTTTCTCT. This encodes CSVGGFGTEAFS.

On this clonotype: This may stem from a read error, because a much larger clone lies one nucleotide away. The chain uses TRBV6-4 and TRBJ2-3; maybe TRBD2 (5 bases). CDR1 is MRHNA and CDR2 is SNTAGT in the germline V gene. The CDR3 runs to 15 residues. V lost 11 bases and J lost 3, with 21 bases in between. The DNA for the CDR3 is TGTGCCGGAAAATCTACGGGGAAGGCTACAGATACGCAGTATTTT. Residues: CAGKSTGKATDTQYF.

Comment on this clonotype: A much more abundant neighbour one base away suggests this may be a read error. The chain is built from TRBV5-1 and TRBJ2-5; a possible D gene is TRBD2 (6 bases). CDR1 and CDR2 from the germline V gene are SGHRS and YFSETQ. The CDR3 extends over 15 amino acids. V was trimmed by 1 base and J by 3 bases, leaving 13 bases between them. The CDR3: CASSLRGGTKETQYF. CDR3 DNA sequence: TGCGCCAGCAGCTTGAGGGGAGGCACGAAAGAGACCCAGTACTTC.

The chain is built from TRBV6-5 and TRBJ1-2; TRBD1 might be the D (5 bases). V was trimmed by 6 bases and J by 11 bases, leaving 16 bases between them. Germline values: CDR1 MNHEY, CDR2 SVGAGI. The CDR3 runs 12 residues. CDR3 nucleotide sequence: TGTGCCAGCAGCTTCGGGACTAGCAGATACACCTTC. It translates to CASSFGTSRYTF.

In the case of this clonotype: One end of the junction varies from germline; a read error may be responsible. Here the CDR3 reads CASRYLARADERYF. For the CDR3, the DNA is TGTGCCAGCAGGTACCTAGCTCGGGCTGACGAGCGGTACTTC. This sequence joins TRBV7-9 and TRBJ2-7; D is perhaps TRBD2 (5 bases). Germline V gene data show CDR1 as SEHNR and CDR2 as FQNEAQ (reference sequence). The CDR3 length is 14 residues.

This clonotype showed up many times. V is TRBV5-1 and J is TRBJ2-1, with D maybe TRBD2 (6 bases). V was clipped by 0 bases and J by 10 bases, with 14 bases between them. The CDR3 covers 14 residues. Germline V gene lookup returns CDR1 SGHRS and CDR2 YFSETQ. The CDR3 DNA reads as TGCGCCAGCAGCTTGGCCAACACCCGGGGGGAGCAGTTCTTC. Translated, it gives CASSLANTRGEQFF.

This chain uses TRBV2 with TRBJ2-1; 8 bases map to TRBD1. This CDR3 comprises 14 residues. Germline V gene lookup returns CDR1 SNHLY and CDR2 FYNNEI. V shed 6 bases, J shed 3 bases, and the junction held 4 bases outside the gene matches. The CDR3 DNA is TGTGCCAGCAGGCCGGGACAGGACTACAATGAGCAGTTCTTC. It is translated as CASRPGQDYNEQFF.

Of note for this clonotype: A read error may be the cause here, since a much bigger clone is one base away. CDR3 coding DNA: TGTGCCAGCAGTCAAAGCTCGACAGGAGGGAATTCACCCCTCCACTTT. Protein product: CASSQSSTGGNSPLHF. The chain uses TRBV6-1 and TRBJ1-6; D is perhaps TRBD1 (6 bases). CDR3 length: 16 amino acids. V lost 5 bases and J 7 bases, leaving 18 bases between the germline ends. The germline V gene encodes CDR1 MNHNS and CDR2 SASEGT.

J is TRBJ1-2 and V is TRBV29-1; TRBD1 is a possible D gene (5 bases). Deletions cut 6 bases from V and 4 bases from J, with 12 bases between. The germline CDR1 and CDR2 sequences are SQVTM and ANQGSEA. This CDR3 comprises 12 residues. CDR3 in DNA: TGCAGCGTGGTCGACAGAATCTATGGCTACACCTTC. It is translated as CSVVDRIYGYTF.

There are many counts of this clonotype. This chain connects TRBV30 to TRBJ1-2, with 8 bases matching TRBD1. Germline V gives CDR1 GTSNPN, CDR2 SVGIG (reference sequence). The CDR3 runs to 13 residues. The ends lost 1 base at V and 8 bases at J; junction bases unmatched: 6. The CDR3: CAWSANRGDGYTF. DNA for the CDR3: TGTGCCTGGAGTGCCAACAGGGGGGACGGCTACACCTTC.

This clonotype was counted ten times or more. The rearrangement links TRBV12-3 or TRBV12-4 to TRBJ2-7, with a possible D match to TRBD1 (5 bases). V was cut by 2 bases and J by 7 bases, with 15 bases left in between. This CDR3 has 14 amino acids. The CDR3 DNA is TGTGCCAGCAGTTTAAGGGGCGGTGGGCGGGAGCAGTACTTC. This gives the protein CASSLRGGGREQYF.

This chain connects TRBV20-1 to TRBJ1-5; a weak D match, TRBD1 (5 bases). The CDR3 runs to 15 residues. Looked up from germline, CDR1 is DFQATT and CDR2 is SNEGSKA (reference sequence). Trimming cost V 3 bases and J 1 base, with 13 bases left between them. The CDR3 loop is CSASAGPGSNQPQHF. CDR3 in DNA: TGCAGTGCTAGTGCAGGGCCCGGGAGCAATCAGCCCCAGCATTTT.

A remark on this clonotype: The missing conserved phenylalanine or tryptophan at the end of this CDR3 makes a read error likely. The DNA is left out, because the CDR3 cannot be placed on it with certainty; the CDR3 is given as TCRdb lists it. CDR3 loop: CASSPKGRDT. The rearrangement links TRBV18 to TRBJ2-5; the table's D call, TRBD1, has no DNA check behind it. The CDR3 is 10 residues long, ends included. CDR1 is KGHSH, CDR2 LQKENI, per germline.

In regard to this clonotype: This could be a read error, since a much larger clone is one nucleotide away. This chain uses TRBV3-1 with TRBJ2-5; TRBD2 might be the D (5 bases). V was shortened by 4 bases and J by 5 bases, with 11 bases between the two germline ends. There are 13 residues in the CDR3. Germline CDR1 LGHDT, CDR2 YNNKEL (reference sequence). CDR3 sequence reads: CASSPGMRETQYF. CDR3 DNA: TGTGCCAGCAGCCCGGGGATGCGGGAGACCCAGTACTTC.

This clonotype was counted ten times or more. The chain uses TRBV14 and TRBJ1-2, with D perhaps matching TRBD1 (5 bases). Germline lookup yields CDR1 SGHDN and CDR2 FVKESK. The CDR3 totals 17 residues. V was trimmed by 4 bases and J by 7 bases, leaving 25 bases between them. In DNA form, the CDR3 reads TGTGCCAGCAGCCGATCAACCACCCCCATCAGGAGGGGTGGCTACACCTTC. It specifies CASSRSTTPIRRGGYTF.

This clonotype was seen many times. The gene calls are TRBV20-1 and TRBJ2-7; 9 nucleotides line up with TRBD1. The CDR3 covers 13 residues. V shed 5 bases, J shed 6 bases, and the junction held 8 bases outside the gene matches. CDR1 is DFQATT, CDR2 SNEGSKA, per germline (reference sequence). The CDR3 loop is CSAPGTGTFEQYF. Written as DNA, the CDR3 is TGCAGTGCTCCCGGGACAGGGACGTTCGAGCAGTACTTC.

This clonotype has at least ten counts. The chain couples TRBV18 to TRBJ2-7, with 7 bases identical to TRBD2. Germline V CDR1 and CDR2: KGHSH, LQKENI. V was pared by 1 base and J by 5 bases, with 8 bases of the junction left unmatched. This CDR3 has 15 amino acids. CDR3 in amino acids: CASSPLGAGGNEQYF. As DNA, the CDR3 is TGTGCCAGCTCACCACTCGGGGCCGGGGGGAACGAGCAGTACTTC.

This clonotype appeared a single time. Relative to the germline gene, one junction end is altered; a read error may explain this. This chain joins TRBV6-2 or TRBV6-3 and TRBJ2-7; 11 bases agree with TRBD2. CDR3 length: 15 residues. Germline V gives CDR1 MNHEY, CDR2 SVGEGT. CDR3 DNA: TGTGCCGGCAGTCACCGAACTAGCGGGAGCTACGAGCAGTACTTC. It is translated as CAGSHRTSGSYEQYF.

Regarding this clonotype: A junction boundary mismatches the germline segment, possibly from a read error. The chain couples TRBV6-1 to TRBJ2-7, with 8 nucleotides matching TRBD2. The CDR3 contains 19 residues. Germline V lookup: CDR1 MNHNS, CDR2 SASEGT. The CDR3 coding sequence is TGTGCCAGCACCACCTCCGGCCTAGGGTGGCGGGAGGCCGCCTACCAGCAGTACTTC. It encodes CASTTSGLGWREAAYQQYF.

This clonotype appeared many times. V is TRBV4-1 and J is TRBJ2-2; 7 positions agree with TRBD1. Germline loops: CDR1 MGHRA, CDR2 YSYEKL. Germline trimming cut 4 bases from V and 2 bases from J; bases unmatched to any gene: 7. The CDR3 extends over 16 amino acids. The CDR3, as DNA: TGCGCCAGCAGCCCGAGGACAGGACTCAACACCGGGGAGCTGTTTTTT. Protein sequence: CASSPRTGLNTGELFF.